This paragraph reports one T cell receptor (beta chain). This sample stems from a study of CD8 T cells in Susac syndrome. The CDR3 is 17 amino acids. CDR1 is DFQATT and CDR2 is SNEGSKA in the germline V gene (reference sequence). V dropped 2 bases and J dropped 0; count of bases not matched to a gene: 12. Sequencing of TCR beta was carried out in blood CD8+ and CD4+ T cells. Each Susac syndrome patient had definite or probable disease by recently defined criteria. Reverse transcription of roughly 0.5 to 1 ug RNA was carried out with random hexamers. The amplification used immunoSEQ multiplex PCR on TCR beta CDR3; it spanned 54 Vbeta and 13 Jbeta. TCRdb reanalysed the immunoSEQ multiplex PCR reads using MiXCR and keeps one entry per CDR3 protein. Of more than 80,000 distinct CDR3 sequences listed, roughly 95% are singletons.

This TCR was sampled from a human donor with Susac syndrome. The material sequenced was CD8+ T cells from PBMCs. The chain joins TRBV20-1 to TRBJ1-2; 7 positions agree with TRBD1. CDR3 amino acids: CSARPKQGPPANYGYTF. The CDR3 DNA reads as TGCAGTGCTAGACCCAAACAGGGGCCCCCAGCTAACTATGGCTACACCTTC.